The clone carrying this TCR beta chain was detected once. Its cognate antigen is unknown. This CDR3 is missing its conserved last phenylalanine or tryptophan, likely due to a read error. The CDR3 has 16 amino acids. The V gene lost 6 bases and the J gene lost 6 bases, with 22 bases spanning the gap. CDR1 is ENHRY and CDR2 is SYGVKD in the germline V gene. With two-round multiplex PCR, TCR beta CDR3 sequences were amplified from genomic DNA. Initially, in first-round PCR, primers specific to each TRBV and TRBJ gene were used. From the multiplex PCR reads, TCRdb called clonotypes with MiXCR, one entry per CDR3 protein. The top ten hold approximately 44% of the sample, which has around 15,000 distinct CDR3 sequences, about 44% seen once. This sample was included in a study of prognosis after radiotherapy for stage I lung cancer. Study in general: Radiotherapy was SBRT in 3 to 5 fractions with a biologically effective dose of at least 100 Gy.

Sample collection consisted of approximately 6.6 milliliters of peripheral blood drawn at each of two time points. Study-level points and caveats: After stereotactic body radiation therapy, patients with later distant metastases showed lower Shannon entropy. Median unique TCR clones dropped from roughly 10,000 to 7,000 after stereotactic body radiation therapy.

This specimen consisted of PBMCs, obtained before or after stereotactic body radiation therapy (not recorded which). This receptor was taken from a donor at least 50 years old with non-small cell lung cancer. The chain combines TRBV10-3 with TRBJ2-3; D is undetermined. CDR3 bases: TGTGCCATCAGAGCAAGTTCTGCTGAGACGCCCGATACGCAGTATTCT. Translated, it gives CAIRASSAETPDTQYS.